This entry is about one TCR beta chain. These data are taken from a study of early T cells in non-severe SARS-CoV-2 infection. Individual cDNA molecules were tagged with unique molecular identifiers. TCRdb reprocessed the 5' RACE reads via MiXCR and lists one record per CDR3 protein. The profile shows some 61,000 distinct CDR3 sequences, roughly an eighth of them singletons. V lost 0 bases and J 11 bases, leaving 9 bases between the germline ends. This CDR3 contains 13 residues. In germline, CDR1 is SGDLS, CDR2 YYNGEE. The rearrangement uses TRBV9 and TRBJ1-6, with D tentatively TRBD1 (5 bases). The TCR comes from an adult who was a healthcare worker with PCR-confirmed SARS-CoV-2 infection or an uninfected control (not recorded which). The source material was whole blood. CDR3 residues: CASSVGTGTPLHF. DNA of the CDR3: TGTGCCAGCAGCGTAGGTACAGGAACACCCCTCCACTTT.